Each of the 9 T cell receptor beta chains below was sequenced from the same sample in a study of T cell responses to AZD1222 COVID-19 vaccine. TCRdb's table, derived via immunoSEQ multiplex PCR, lists solely in-frame clones and lacks some. The table has 150,000 to 200,000 clones, approximately 90% seen once. This specimen was peripheral blood, taken on day 0 of AZD1222 vaccination. These receptors came from an adult in good health.

The chain uses TRBV28 and TRBJ1-2, with 9 positions matching TRBD1. The CDR3 runs 14 residues. Trimming at V came to 7 bases and at J to 4 bases, leaving 7 bases not matched to a gene. The germline V gene encodes CDR1 MDHEN and CDR2 SYDVKM. The CDR3 sequence is CASIAGQGTYGYTF. CDR3 DNA: TGTGCCAGCATTGCGGGACAGGGAACCTATGGCTACACCTTC.

This sequence joins TRBV11-3 and TRBJ2-1; D uncertain. Trimming stripped 1 base from V and 5 bases from J, with 12 bases between. CDR1 and CDR2 (germline): SGHNT, YENEEA. The CDR3 has 15 amino acids. The CDR3 sequence: CASSLGISRDNEQFF. CDR3 sequence (DNA): TGTGCCAGCAGCTTAGGTATCTCCCGGGACAATGAGCAGTTCTTC.

V gene TRBV18 combines with J gene TRBJ1-1; D remains ambiguous. Germline V gene sequence: CDR1 KGHSH, CDR2 LQKENI. This CDR3 contains 17 residues. V lost 1 base, J lost 0 bases, and 15 bases lay in between. Here the CDR3 DNA reads TGTGCCAGCTCACCACTTATTGGCGGAGACATGAACACTGAAGCTTTCTTT. This translates into CASSPLIGGDMNTEAFF.

The chain joins TRBV29-1 to TRBJ2-7; a possible D gene is TRBD2 (5 bases). There are 13 residues in the CDR3. In germline, CDR1 is SQVTM, CDR2 ANQGSEA. Deletions cut 7 bases from V and 0 bases from J, with 13 bases between. In nucleotides, the CDR3 is TGCAGCGCCGAAGCCGGGAACTCCTACGAGCAGTACTTC. This codes for CSAEAGNSYEQYF.

V gene TRBV3-1 (or the pseudogene TRBV3-2) combines with J gene TRBJ2-7; 8 nucleotides line up with TRBD1. The CDR3 length is 17 residues. V dropped 0 bases and J dropped 4; count of bases not matched to a gene: 11. Looked up from germline, CDR1 is LGHDT and CDR2 is YNNKEL (reference sequence). The CDR3 region is CASSQDPTGEYRYEQYF. The CDR3, as DNA: TGTGCCAGCAGCCAAGACCCGACAGGGGAGTATCGTTACGAGCAGTACTTC.

This clone was seen once. This sequence joins TRBV6-5 and TRBJ2-5, with D uncertain. CDR3 length: 16 amino acids. From germline, CDR1 is MNHEY and CDR2 SVGAGI. The V gene lost 3 bases and the J gene lost 2 bases, with 16 bases spanning the gap. CDR3 loop: CASSYRRGRLQETQYF. The CDR3 region has the DNA TGTGCCAGCAGTTATAGAAGAGGCCGGTTACAAGAGACCCAGTACTTC.

This sequence joins TRBV10-3 and TRBJ1-1, with TRBD1 as a possible D gene (5 bases). Germline assignment: CDR1 ENHRY and CDR2 SYGVKD. CDR3 length equals 13 residues. The germline V and J ends were trimmed by 7 bases and 6 bases, with 15 bases remaining between them. DNA of the CDR3: TGTGCCATCAAAATAGGGAGACAGTCTGAAGCTTTCTTT. Amino acids: CAIKIGRQSEAFF.

The rearrangement uses TRBV7-9 and TRBJ1-3, with D uncertain. CDR1 is SEHNR, CDR2 FQNEAQ, per germline (reference sequence). The CDR3 covers 16 residues. V was cut by 2 bases and J by 0 bases, with 11 bases left in between. CDR3 DNA: TGTGCCAGCAGCTTATACGGCATCAGCTCTGGAAACACCATATATTTT. Residues: CASSLYGISSGNTIYF.

This clone was counted once. V is TRBV5-1 and J is TRBJ2-2, with TRBD2 matching 11 bases. The ends lost 5 bases at V and 4 bases at J; junction bases unmatched: 4. The CDR3 totals 15 residues. In germline, CDR1 is SGHRS, CDR2 YFSETQ. The CDR3 protein is CASSKGLAATGELFF. CDR3 nucleotides: TGCGCCAGCAGTAAGGGACTAGCGGCCACCGGGGAGCTGTTTTTT. The variable domain in full, completed from reference TRBV5-1 and TRBJ2-2, reads KAGVTQTPRYLIKTRGQQVTLSCSPISGHRSVSWYQQTPGQGLQFLFEYFSETQRNKGNFPGRFSGRQFSNSRSEMNVSTLELGDSALYLCASSKGLAATGELFFGEGSRLTVL.